What follows are 11 T cell receptor beta chains derived from one specimen sequenced in a study of cytomegalovirus exposure and HLA in healthy donors. PCR primers comprised 60 Vbeta and 13 Jbeta primers. Sequencing was performed with immunoSEQ multiplex PCR; in TCRdb, only in-frame clones are kept and a portion is missing. The sample lists 150,000 to 200,000 clones, 60% to 80% occurring once. The specimen sequenced was PBMCs. The source is a man aged 35 to 55 in good health and CMV-seronegative.

With regard to this clone: At one end the junction does not follow the germline gene, possibly because of a read error. This chain links TRBV7-9 with TRBJ2-5; TRBD2 aligns across 8 bases. CDR1 and CDR2 (germline): SEHNR, FQNEAQ (reference sequence). The CDR3 sequence is 17 residues long. The chain's CDR3 is CSSSFSTSASYQETQYF. The CDR3 DNA is TGTTCCAGCAGCTTTTCGACTAGCGCCTCGTACCAAGAGACCCAGTACTTC.

The rearrangement uses TRBV7-9 and TRBJ1-6; unclear D gene. V was cut by 5 bases and J by 5 bases, with 7 bases left in between. Germline-derived CDR1 and CDR2 are SEHNR and FQNEAQ (reference sequence). There are 13 residues in the CDR3. The CDR3 is CASSPGDNSPLHF. CDR3 nucleotide sequence: TGTGCCAGCAGCCCCGGGGATAATTCACCCCTCCACTTT. Supplemented by reference TRBV7-9 and TRBJ1-6, the full variable domain reads DTGVSQNPRHKITKRGQNVTFRCDPISEHNRLYWYRQTLGQGPEFLTYFQNEAQLEKSRLLSDRFSAERPKGSFSTLEIQRTEQGDSAMYLCASSPGDNSPLHFGNGTRLTVT.

This chain uses TRBV7-7 with TRBJ2-7; D might be TRBD1 (5 bases). CDR1 and CDR2 (germline): SSHAT, FNYEAQ (reference sequence). The CDR3 length is 13 residues. V shed 0 bases and J shed 5 bases, with 8 bases lying between them. DNA for the CDR3: TGTGCCAGCAGCTTAGCCAGGGCCGACGAGCAGTACTTC. The encoded protein is CASSLARADEQYF. The full variable domain, its missing parts supplied by reference TRBV7-7 and TRBJ2-7, is GAGVSQSPRYKVTKRGQDVTLRCDPISSHATLYWYQQALGQGPEFLTYFNYEAQPDKSGLPSDRFSAERPEGSISTLTIQRTEQRDSAMYRCASSLARADEQYFGPGTRLTVT.

The chain uses TRBV7-2 and TRBJ2-7; D is uncertain. The V end lost 0 bases, the J end lost 6 bases, and 12 bases lay between the germline ends. CDR1 and CDR2 (germline): SGHTA, FQGNSA. The CDR3 runs to 14 residues. CDR3 sequence: CASSLASPTGEQYF. CDR3 nucleotide sequence: TGTGCCAGCAGCTTAGCGTCCCCAACTGGCGAGCAGTACTTC.

The rearrangement joins TRBV29-1 to TRBJ2-7; the match to TRBD2 covers 13 bases. Germline CDR1 and CDR2: SQVTM and ANQGSEA. V was pared by 4 bases and J by 4 bases, with 1 base of the junction left unmatched. This CDR3 contains 13 residues. In DNA form, the CDR3 reads TGCAGCGTTGGGACTAGCGGGAGTTACGAGCAGTACTTC. Protein sequence: CSVGTSGSYEQYF.

CDR3 residues: CSVRDRGLQETQYF. The CDR3 DNA reads as TGCAGCGTTCGGGACAGGGGGCTCCAAGAGACCCAGTACTTC. V gene TRBV29-1 combines with J gene TRBJ2-5, with 12 positions matching TRBD1. V was pared by 5 bases and J by 1 base, with 2 bases of the junction left unmatched. CDR1 is SQVTM, CDR2 ANQGSEA, per germline. The CDR3 is made up of 14 amino acids.

This sequence joins TRBV19 and TRBJ1-1; TRBD1 matches at 7 bases. Germline CDR1 and CDR2: LNHDA and SQIVND (reference sequence). The CDR3 has 15 amino acids. V was pared by 1 base and J by 3 bases, with 5 bases of the junction left unmatched. This CDR3 reads CASSIASQGDTEAFF. The CDR3 DNA follows: TGTGCCAGTAGTATAGCCTCGCAGGGGGACACTGAAGCTTTCTTT.

The chain uses TRBV19 and TRBJ2-2; possibly TRBD2 for D (6 bases). Germline CDR1 is LNHDA and CDR2 is SQIVND (reference sequence). The V end lost 5 bases, the J end lost 6 bases, and 13 bases lay between the germline ends. This CDR3 comprises 14 residues. The CDR3 region has the DNA TGTGCCAGTAGTCGGGACTTGGACGCCGGGGAGCTGTTTTTT. Its protein is CASSRDLDAGELFF.

V usage is TRBV4-2 and J usage is TRBJ1-6; D is possibly TRBD1 (6 bases). The V end was cut by 4 bases, the J end by 0 bases, with 16 bases between. The CDR3 runs to 18 residues. The germline V gene has CDR1 LGHNA and CDR2 YNFKEQ. The CDR3 reads CASSRLGGASSYNSPLHF. The DNA for the CDR3 is TGTGCCAGCAGCCGACTAGGGGGGGCGAGCTCCTATAATTCACCCCTCCACTTT.

The CDR3 DNA follows: TGTGCCAGTACCCCGCGAGGGGAGCGGGGTTTAAAGACCCAGTACTTC. Its protein product is CASTPRGERGLKTQYF. The J gene is TRBJ2-5, the V gene TRBV19, with 7 bases that match TRBD2. CDR3 length: 16 amino acids. Germline CDR1 reads LNHDA; CDR2 reads SQIVND (reference sequence). The J segment lost 6 bases and the V segment lost 7 bases, leaving 17 bases of the junction unmatched.

The chain employs TRBV6-1 and TRBJ2-7; D perhaps matches TRBD2 (6 bases). CDR1 and CDR2 from the germline V gene are MNHNS and SASEGT. The CDR3 contains 12 residues. Trimming removed 2 bases at V and 6 bases at J, with 8 bases between. This chain's CDR3 is CASSEPGGEQYF. CDR3 nucleotides: TGTGCCAGCAGTGAACCCGGGGGCGAGCAGTACTTC.